This TCR beta chain is from a study of identical twins' blood T cells. The study's findings and limits: Top TCRbeta clonotypes were shared more with twin than unrelated donors.

J was trimmed by 1 base and V by 2 bases; bases with no gene match: 3. Germline CDR1 is SQVTM and CDR2 is ANQGSEA. The CDR3 consists of 14 residues. The three twin pairs were reared together, likely meeting the same infections. This clonotype was seen a few times. Its antigen is unknown. Libraries were made from RNA as TCR cDNA, using a modified protocol. TCRdb reprocessed the 5' RACE reads with MiXCR, giving one entry per CDR3 protein. The sample yields a few hundred thousand distinct CDR3 sequences, about 28% seen once. This receptor was identified in a woman aged 18-55 years in good health. The chain links TRBV29-1 to TRBJ1-1; 8 bases are shared with TRBD1. The specimen sequenced was PBMCs. CDR3 sequence: CSVEKDRGNTEAFF. Written as DNA, the CDR3 is TGCAGCGTTGAAAAAGACAGGGGGAACACTGAAGCTTTCTTT.